These 14 T cell receptor beta chains were all obtained from the same sample, sequenced in a study of blood T cell repertoires in COVID-19. Here immunoSEQ multiplex PCR was the method, and the copy in TCRdb shows in-frame clones only, minus some. Of 450,000 to 500,000 clones in the sample, around 90% are singletons; the top ten hold about 0.75%. Sequencing input: PBMCs or T cells enriched from blood (not recorded which). The receptors shown here come from a woman under 30 who had recovered from COVID-19.

The rearrangement links TRBV19 to TRBJ1-2, with 10 bases fitting TRBD1. Germline loops: CDR1 LNHDA, CDR2 SQIVND (reference sequence). This CDR3 has 14 amino acids. V lost 6 bases, J lost 8 bases, and 9 bases stayed unmatched. The CDR3 region is CASSHGTGVNGYTF. DNA for the CDR3: TGTGCCAGTAGCCATGGGACAGGGGTTAACGGCTACACCTTC.

The V gene is TRBV5-8, the J gene TRBJ2-7, with D perhaps matching TRBD2 (5 bases). V lost 4 bases, J lost 6 bases, and 14 bases lay in between. The CDR3 sequence is 13 residues long. The germline V gene has CDR1 SGHTS and CDR2 YDEGEE. The CDR3 sequence: CASSQQLVGEQYF. The DNA for the CDR3 is TGTGCCAGCAGCCAACAACTAGTAGGCGAGCAGTACTTC.

This chain uses TRBV30 with TRBJ1-4; D perhaps matches TRBD1 (5 bases). CDR1 GTSNPN and CDR2 SVGIG come from the germline V gene (reference sequence). V was clipped by 8 bases and J by 3 bases, with 10 bases between them. There are 12 residues in the CDR3. CDR3 in amino acids: CAIDRPNEKLFF. The CDR3 nucleotides read TGTGCCATAGACAGACCTAATGAAAAACTGTTTTTT.

In its sample, this clone was seen a few times. V gene TRBV27 combines with J gene TRBJ2-3, with a tentative D call TRBD2 (7 bases). With 5 bases removed from V and 4 bases from J, the gap between germline ends came to 22 bases. The germline CDR1 and CDR2 sequences are MNHEY and SMNVEV (reference sequence). This CDR3 has 17 amino acids. This CDR3 is CASSPSRWGGASDTQYF. Written as DNA, the CDR3 is TGTGCCAGCAGTCCGTCTCGATGGGGGGGCGCCTCAGATACGCAGTATTTT.

This sequence joins TRBV27 and TRBJ2-3, with 12 bases matching TRBD2. From germline, CDR1 is MNHEY and CDR2 SMNVEV (reference sequence). This CDR3 is 17 amino acids long. The V gene end was trimmed by 6 bases and the J gene end by 2 bases; junction bases not matched to a gene: 9. The CDR3 DNA follows: TGTGCCAGCAGACTAGCGGGGGGCCGATTTTCCACAGATACGCAGTATTTT. Translating gives CASRLAGGRFSTDTQYF.

The V call is TRBV7-9, the J call TRBJ1-1, with TRBD1 matching 10 bases. V shed 6 bases and J 1 base; nucleotides not matched to a gene: 8. This CDR3 contains 16 residues. Germline-derived CDR1 and CDR2 are SEHNR and FQNEAQ (reference sequence). Here the CDR3 reads CASSPGTGDSNTEAFF. The CDR3 DNA reads TGTGCCAGCAGTCCCGGGACAGGGGATTCGAACACTGAAGCTTTCTTT.

The DNA of the CDR3 is TGCGCCAGCAGCGGTTTGAGACAGGGGGAGTCCGGGGAGCTGTTTTTT. Protein sequence: CASSGLRQGESGELFF. The chain has TRBV5-1 and TRBJ2-2; 9 nucleotides match TRBD1. The CDR3 covers 16 residues. V dropped 4 bases and J dropped 6; count of bases not matched to a gene: 10. CDR1 and CDR2 from the germline V gene are SGHRS and YFSETQ. Full variable domain (rest looked up from reference TRBV5-1 and TRBJ2-2): KAGVTQTPRYLIKTRGQQVTLSCSPISGHRSVSWYQQTPGQGLQFLFEYFSETQRNKGNFPGRFSGRQFSNSRSEMNVSTLELGDSALYLCASSGLRQGESGELFFGEGSRLTVL.

The V call is TRBV5-8, the J call TRBJ1-5, with a tentative D call TRBD1 (5 bases). Trimming removed 2 bases at V and 1 base at J, with 10 bases between. Germline loops: CDR1 SGHTS, CDR2 YDEGEE. This CDR3 comprises 15 residues. CDR3: CASSFREWSNQPQHF. CDR3 in DNA: TGTGCCAGCAGCTTCAGGGAATGGAGCAATCAGCCCCAGCATTTT.

This sequence joins TRBV19 and TRBJ1-5; weak D call: TRBD1 (5 bases). The CDR3 length is 16 residues. Trimming pared 5 bases from V and 9 bases from J, leaving 23 bases between. Germline assignment: CDR1 LNHDA and CDR2 SQIVND (reference sequence). In nucleotides, the CDR3 is TGTGCCAGTAGTGAGGAGGGGATCTCGATCGTATGGCCCCAGCATTTT. Amino acid sequence: CASSEEGISIVWPQHF.

The chain is built from TRBV30 and TRBJ1-1; D is unresolved. Trimming removed 2 bases at V and 0 bases at J, with 10 bases between. CDR3 size: 14 residues. Germline CDR1 is GTSNPN and CDR2 is SVGIG (reference sequence). CDR3 bases: TGTGCCTGGAGTCCTGGCATCATGAACACTGAAGCTTTCTTT. Its translation is CAWSPGIMNTEAFF.

The chain has TRBV29-1 and TRBJ2-1, with D possibly being TRBD2 (5 bases). The CDR3 extends over 14 amino acids. V shed 6 bases and J shed 1 base, with 13 bases lying between them. CDR1 SQVTM and CDR2 ANQGSEA come from the germline V gene. DNA for the CDR3: TGCAGCGTCGCGGGCGGGTTTTCCTACAATGAGCAGTTCTTC. It yields the protein CSVAGGFSYNEQFF.

The genes are TRBV10-2 and TRBJ1-4; D is uncertain. With 2 bases removed from V and 3 bases from J, the gap between germline ends came to 7 bases. Germline lookup yields CDR1 WSHSY and CDR2 SAAADI. This CDR3 region has 14 residues. The CDR3: CASSEIQSNEKLFF. CDR3 in DNA: TGCGCCAGCAGTGAGATACAGTCTAATGAAAAACTGTTTTTT.

This chain links TRBV28 with TRBJ1-1; D unresolved. CDR3 length: 13 amino acids. Germline loops: CDR1 MDHEN, CDR2 SYDVKM. Trimming removed 7 bases from V and 0 bases from J, with 9 bases in between. CDR3 in DNA: TGTGCCAGCATCCCTACGTTGAACACTGAAGCTTTCTTT. Translating gives CASIPTLNTEAFF.

In this sample, this clone turned up once. V and J are TRBV6-5 and TRBJ1-2, with 9 bases aligning to TRBD1. CDR1 and CDR2 (germline): MNHEY, SVGAGI. The CDR3 covers 15 residues. V shed 6 bases and J 10 bases; nucleotides not matched to a gene: 15. The CDR3 loop reads CASRTQTGTGHSYTF. The CDR3 DNA sequence: TGTGCCAGCAGAACCCAAACCGGGACAGGGCACTCCTACACCTTC.